The present T cell receptor beta chain was sequenced within a study of T cells in Graves' hyperthyroidism and ophthalmopathy. Only a few counts were recorded for this clonotype. Antigen unknown. One end of the junction does not line up with germline, which may come from a read error. When ophthalmopathy did not progress within 18 months, Graves' hyperthyroidism was considered stable. TCR beta CDR3 regions were amplified from RNA transcripts. First-round RT-PCR with HTBI primers amplified the TCR CDR3 region. MiXCR, applied by TCRdb to the multiplex PCR reads, yields one record per CDR3 protein. The data contain about 580,000 distinct CDR3 sequences, around 45% of them seen just once; the ten biggest clones take up around 8%. Whole-study results and caveats: Before onset, by a median of approximately 6.2 months, the model predicted ophthalmopathy.

The CDR3 spans 14 residues. Germline V gene lookup returns CDR1 SQVTM and CDR2 ANQGSEA. The specimen sequenced was peripheral blood or thyroid tissue (not recorded which). The chain couples TRBV29-1 to TRBJ2-7; 12 bases line up with TRBD2. This receptor was obtained from a woman aged 18-30 years with Graves' hyperthyroidism. CDR3 DNA: TGCAGCGGTATAGCTAGCGGGAGGGCCTATGAGCAGTACTTC. Protein: CSGIASGRAYEQYF.